This entry concerns a single T cell receptor beta chain. What it binds is not known. Each unsorted PBMC replicate got 300 ng genomic DNA, roughly 30,000 genomes. The unsorted PBMC sample used ten immunoSEQ deep assay plates. Only in-frame clones appear in the TCRdb table, and some are missing; sequencing was by immunoSEQ multiplex PCR. The table lists some 510,000 clones, more than 65% of them singletons, with about an eighth in the top ten. This sample was taken from a study of shared clonotypes between healthy human individuals. Background on the study: Donor composition was a couple of women and a few men, aged 18 to 49. Study observations and caveats: Clonotype sharing across donors was expected to vary with sequencing depth.

The CDR3 is 16 residues long. Trimming removed 5 bases from V and 2 bases from J, with 19 bases in between. Germline-derived CDR1 and CDR2 are SEHNR and FQNEAQ (reference sequence). The sample was PBMCs. The J gene is TRBJ2-7, the V gene TRBV7-9; tentative D call: TRBD1 (6 bases). The receptor comes from a woman aged 40 to 50 in good health. Some clones in this sample may be carry-over from other donors' samples. CDR3 sequence: CASSQDGGDRTYEQYF. CDR3 sequence (DNA): TGTGCCAGCAGCCAAGATGGGGGAGACAGGACCTACGAGCAGTACTTC.